This passage covers 7 T cell receptor beta chains from one sample sequenced in a study of regulatory dendritic cells for organ transplantation. The method was immunoSEQ multiplex PCR; TCRdb's version includes in-frame clones alone and lacks a portion of them. The sample contains some 7,800 clones, 55% to 80% of which appear only once. Sorted T cells were CFSE-labeled and cultured 5 days with allogeneic regulatory or mature dendritic cells at 1:10. No cognate antigen is known for these TCRs. What was sequenced was memory CD4+ T cells from blood cultured with dendritic cells. Subset reported: CD45RO+ memory T cells. These receptors came from a human donor in good health.

This clone was seen only once. The chain uses TRBV28 and TRBJ1-2; no reliable D call. Per the germline V gene, CDR1 is MDHEN and CDR2 is SYDVKM. V was trimmed by 6 bases and J by 0 bases, leaving 11 bases between them. CDR3 length: 14 residues. Here the CDR3 reads CASREGSSNYGYTF. CDR3 nucleotides: TGTGCCAGCAGGGAGGGCAGCTCTAACTATGGCTACACCTTC.

The chain recombines TRBV7-8 with TRBJ1-6; D might be TRBD1 (5 bases). The CDR3 loop spans 13 amino acids. Trimming pared 3 bases from V and 13 bases from J, leaving 13 bases between. In germline, CDR1 is SGHVS, CDR2 FQNEAQ. CDR3 in DNA: TGTGCCAGCAGCTTCTCAGGGTTATCGCCCCTCCACTTT. It yields the protein CASSFSGLSPLHF.

This chain links TRBV4-1 with TRBJ2-3; 9 bases map to TRBD1. There are 15 residues in the CDR3. V trimming: 4 bases; J trimming: 3 bases; junction bases outside the gene matches: 5. Per germline, CDR1 MGHRA and CDR2 YSYEKL. This CDR3 is CASSPDRGVTDTQYF. CDR3 nucleotides: TGCGCCAGCAGCCCCGACAGGGGGGTAACAGATACGCAGTATTTT.

The chain links TRBV5-4 to TRBJ1-6; possibly TRBD1 for D (6 bases). From germline, CDR1 is SGHNT and CDR2 YYREEE (reference sequence). Deletions cut 0 bases from V and 9 bases from J, with 13 bases between. The CDR3 consists of 15 residues. The CDR3 bases are TGTGCCAGCAGCTTGGACGAGGGGGTCGGTTCACCCCTCCACTTT. This encodes CASSLDEGVGSPLHF.

The V gene is TRBV19, the J gene TRBJ2-5; 9 nucleotides line up with TRBD2. Germline V gene sequence: CDR1 LNHDA, CDR2 SQIVND (reference sequence). The CDR3 runs 15 residues. The J segment lost 0 bases and the V segment lost 4 bases, leaving 3 bases of the junction unmatched. Written as DNA, the CDR3 is TGTGCCAGTAGTAGGTCTAGCGGGGACCAAGAGACCCAGTACTTC. This codes for CASSRSSGDQETQYF.

CDR3: CASSLSGLVNIQYF. CDR3 in DNA: TGTGCCAGCAGCTTATCCGGACTTGTAAACATTCAGTACTTC. The chain couples TRBV7-9 to TRBJ2-4; the D gene is possibly TRBD2 (5 bases). V was shortened by 2 bases and J by 6 bases, with 11 bases between the two germline ends. The CDR3 is made up of 14 amino acids. The germline gives CDR1 SEHNR, CDR2 FQNEAQ (reference sequence).

V usage is TRBV5-6 and J usage is TRBJ2-2; TRBD1 matches at 7 bases. With 4 bases clipped from V and 0 bases from J, the junction kept 6 bases outside the gene matches. The CDR3 consists of 16 residues. Germline V gives CDR1 SGHDT, CDR2 YYEEEE. The CDR3 loop reads CASSPRGSANTGELFF. The DNA of the CDR3 is TGTGCCAGCAGCCCCAGGGGGTCTGCGAACACCGGGGAGCTGTTTTTT.